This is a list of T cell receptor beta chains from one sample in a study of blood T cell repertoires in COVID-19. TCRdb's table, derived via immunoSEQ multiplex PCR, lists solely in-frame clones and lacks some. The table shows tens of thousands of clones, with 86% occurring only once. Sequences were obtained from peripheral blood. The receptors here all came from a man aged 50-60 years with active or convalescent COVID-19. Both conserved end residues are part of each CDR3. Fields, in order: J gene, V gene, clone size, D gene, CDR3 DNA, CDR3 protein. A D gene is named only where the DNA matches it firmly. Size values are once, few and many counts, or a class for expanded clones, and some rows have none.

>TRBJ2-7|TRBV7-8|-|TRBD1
TGTGCCAGCAGCCCTACGGACAGGGCCAACTACGAGCAGTACTTC
CASSPTDRANYEQYF
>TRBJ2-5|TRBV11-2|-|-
TGTGCCAGCAGCTTAACTTTGAGCATCCAAGAGACCCAGTACTTC
CASSLTLSIQETQYF
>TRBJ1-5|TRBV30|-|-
TGTGCCTGGGGCGAGTTGGGGGGTGATCAGCCCCAGCATTTT
CAWGELGGDQPQHF
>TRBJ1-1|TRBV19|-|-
TGTGCCAGTAGTACTACAGCGAACACTGAAGCTTTCTTT
CASSTTANTEAFF
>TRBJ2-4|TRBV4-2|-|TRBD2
TGTGCCAGCAGCCAAGACACTAGCGGGGACAAAAACATTCAGTACTTC
CASSQDTSGDKNIQYF
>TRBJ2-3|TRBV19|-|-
TGTGCCAGTAGTCCCACAGGGAATATCAATACGCAGTATTTT
CASSPTGNINTQYF
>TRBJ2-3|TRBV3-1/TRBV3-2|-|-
TGTGCCAGCAGCCATCGGTCTCGCGGGGATACGCAGTATTTT
CASSHRSRGDTQYF
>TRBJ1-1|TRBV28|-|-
TGTGCCAGCAGGGGAGAGGGGGAGACTCGAGAGGCACTACCGAACACTGAAGCTTTCTTT
CASRGEGETREALPNTEAFF
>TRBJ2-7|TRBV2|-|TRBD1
TGTGCCAGCAGGCCCGGGACAGGGGGGATTGGTTACGAGCAGTACTTC
CASRPGTGGIGYEQYF
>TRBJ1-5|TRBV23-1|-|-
TGCGCCAGCAGTCCCGGAGGAGACAATTATAGCAATCAGCCCCAGCATTTT
CASSPGGDNYSNQPQHF
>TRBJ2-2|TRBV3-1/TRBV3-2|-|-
TGTGCCAGCAGCCAAGTTCACAGGAACACCGGGGAGCTGTTTTTT
CASSQVHRNTGELFF
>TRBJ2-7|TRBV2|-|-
TGTGCCAGCAGGGCAGACGGGACTCAGGAGCAGTACTTC
CASRADGTQEQYF
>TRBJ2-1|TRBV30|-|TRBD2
TGTGCCGGGACTATGAAGTACAATGAGCAGTTCTTC
CAGTMKYNEQFF
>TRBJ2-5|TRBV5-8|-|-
TGTGCCAGCACGTTCCTCGACAGGAGCCAAGAGACCCAGTACTTC
CASTFLDRSQETQYF
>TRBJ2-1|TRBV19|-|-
TGTGCCAGTAGTATAGATGGAACAGGGCCCCCCTACAATGAGCAGTTCTTC
CASSIDGTGPPYNEQFF
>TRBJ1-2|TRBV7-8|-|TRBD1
TGTGCCAGCAGCTTATATCAGGGGGCGGGTGGCTACACCTTC
CASSLYQGAGGYTF
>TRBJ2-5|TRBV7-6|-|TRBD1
TGTGCCAGCAGCTTCGGGACAGAATTACCAGTGACCCAGTACTTC
CASSFGTELPVTQYF
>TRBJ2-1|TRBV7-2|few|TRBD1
TGTGCCAGCAGCCGGGGACAGGGAGGTGAGCAGTTCTTC
CASSRGQGGEQFF
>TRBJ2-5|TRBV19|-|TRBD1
TGTGCCAGTAGTACCGACAGGGAAGAGACCCAGTACTTC
CASSTDREETQYF
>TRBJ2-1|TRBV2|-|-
TGTGCCAGCATGGCCCAATACAATGAGCAGTTCTTC
CASMAQYNEQFF
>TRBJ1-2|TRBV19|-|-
TGTGCCAGTAGTCGCGGGCAGACGAATTATGGCTACACCTTC
CASSRGQTNYGYTF
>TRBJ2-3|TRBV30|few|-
TGTGCCTGGAGTAAAAGGACACTAAGCACAGATACGCAGTATTTT
CAWSKRTLSTDTQYF
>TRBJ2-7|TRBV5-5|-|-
TGTGCCAGCAGCTTTACGGGATTGGACTCCTACGAGCAGTACTTC
CASSFTGLDSYEQYF
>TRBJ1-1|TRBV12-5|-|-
TGTGCTAGTGTTGGACTTTCTCGATCCACTGAAGCTTTCTTT
CASVGLSRSTEAFF